The source of this T cell receptor beta chain is a study of vaccination effects on CD4 cells after COVID-19. V lost 3 bases and J 0 bases, leaving 15 bases between the germline ends. Looked up from germline, CDR1 is MNHEY and CDR2 is SMNVEV (reference sequence). The CDR3 loop spans 17 amino acids. Ahead of sequencing, the ViraFEST assay grew antigen-specific CD4+ T cells using viral peptide pools. Investigators separated out CD4+ T cells once about 10 days of culture had passed. Participants were given two doses of BNT162b2 or mRNA-1273 vaccine. Half-medium changes using IL-2 medium occurred on days 3 and 7. As regards this clone: The antigen remains undetermined.

This table comes from immunoSEQ multiplex PCR, and its TCRdb copy is limited to in-frame clones, with some not included. The sample has 25,000 to 30,000 clones, 55% to 85% seen once; the top ten hold roughly 9%. This TCR was recovered from a human donor who received a COVID-19 vaccine. The V call is TRBV27, the J call TRBJ2-1; TRBD2 might be the D (6 bases). The starting material was CD4+ T cells from PBMCs cultured with HCoV-NL63 spike peptides, obtained after COVID-19 vaccination. CDR3 sequence: CASSLRLATSSYNEQFF. CDR3 DNA sequence: TGTGCCAGCAGTTTGCGCCTAGCGACCAGCTCCTACAATGAGCAGTTCTTC.